Included here is one T cell receptor beta chain sequence, with context. Its antigen is currently unknown. The CDR3 is made up of 14 amino acids. V was clipped by 3 bases and J by 8 bases; unmatched bases: 6. CDR1 and CDR2 from the germline V gene are MNHEY and SMNVEV (reference sequence). The sample comes from a study of cytomegalovirus exposure and HLA in healthy donors. With 60 Vbeta and 13 Jbeta primers, the PCR was carried out. This table comes from immunoSEQ multiplex PCR, and its TCRdb copy is limited to in-frame clones, with some not included. The sample has about 95,000 clones, 60% to 85% seen once. Overall study results and limits: The study labeled more than 150 TCR beta chains cytomegalovirus-associated. Later genetic work tied a missense DCLRE1C variant to beta-chain V and J trimming. A later analysis reportedly identified an Asian-associated ancestry cluster as carrying fewer N-insertions than the approximately 670-donor mean. Highest at DRB1 and lowest at HLA-C, TCR association rates differed among HLA loci in a later analysis.

This clonotype was obtained from a woman in her thirties or forties in good health and CMV-seronegative. The chain carries TRBV27 and TRBJ1-4; 7 bases are a match to TRBD1. The sequenced sample consisted of PBMCs. Here the CDR3 DNA reads TGTGCCAGCAGTTTGAACAGGGGCGGGGAAAAACTGTTTTTT. Its translation: CASSLNRGGEKLFF.